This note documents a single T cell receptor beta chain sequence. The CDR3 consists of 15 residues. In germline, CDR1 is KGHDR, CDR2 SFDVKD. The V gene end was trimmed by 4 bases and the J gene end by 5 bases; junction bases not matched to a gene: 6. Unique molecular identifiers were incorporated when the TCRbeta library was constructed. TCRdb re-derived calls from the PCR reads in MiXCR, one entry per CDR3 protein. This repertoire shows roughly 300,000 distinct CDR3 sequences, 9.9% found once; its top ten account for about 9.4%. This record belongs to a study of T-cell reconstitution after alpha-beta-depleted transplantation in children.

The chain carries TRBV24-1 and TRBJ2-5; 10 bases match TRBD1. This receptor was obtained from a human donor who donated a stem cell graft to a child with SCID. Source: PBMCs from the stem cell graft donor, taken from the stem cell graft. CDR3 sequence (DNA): TGTGCCACCAGTGAGGGGGACAGGGGAAGGGAGACCCAGTACTTC. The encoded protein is CATSEGDRGRETQYF.